Listed here are 14 T cell receptor beta chains from one sample, sequenced in a study of OX40 agonist ivuxolimab in advanced cancers. Library prep was done by the immunoSEQ multiplex PCR assay. Here the immuneACCESS table is served through TCRdb, limited to in-frame sequences with V and J called. Missing clones are a known gap in these copies; in checked studies unresolved V genes cover under half, and the rest lacks a known reason. Counted in this sample were tens of thousands of clones; roughly 88% of them appeared once. The ten top clones hold about 37% of the sample. Specimen: CD4+ or CD8+ T cells sorted from blood, collected in a trial of the OX40 agonist ivuxolimab. The source is an adult with an advanced solid tumor such as melanoma, head and neck, liver or kidney cancer.

The rearrangement joins TRBV4-1 to TRBJ2-7, with D possibly TRBD2 on 5 matching bases. V was shortened by 5 bases and J by 2 bases, with 16 bases between the two germline ends. The CDR3 totals 15 residues. Germline V gene data show CDR1 as MGHRA and CDR2 as YSYEKL. CDR3 sequence: CASSINGPGTYEQYF. The CDR3 DNA sequence: TGCGCCAGCAGCATTAACGGGCCCGGGACCTACGAGCAGTACTTC.

The genes are TRBV27 and TRBJ1-2, with D unresolved. The CDR3 length is 14 residues. Trimming took off 5 bases at V and 0 bases at J, with 10 bases between the two ends. CDR1 is MNHEY and CDR2 is SMNVEV in the germline V gene (reference sequence). CDR3 protein: CASSPTETNYGYTF. CDR3 sequence (DNA): TGTGCCAGCAGTCCCACAGAAACTAACTATGGCTACACCTTC.

V is TRBV7-2 and J is TRBJ1-5; D remains unclear. CDR1 is SGHTA and CDR2 is FQGNSA in the germline V gene. The V end was cut by 5 bases, the J end by 4 bases, with 6 bases between. The CDR3 has 12 amino acids. The CDR3: CASSVGNQPQHF. The CDR3 DNA follows: TGTGCCAGCAGCGTAGGAAATCAGCCCCAGCATTTT.

In this sample, this clone turned up once. The rearrangement joins TRBV7-9 to TRBJ2-7; weak D call: TRBD1 (6 bases). The assigned J gene may be wrong: the sequence end matches TRBJ2-1 better. The CDR3 spans 12 residues. Germline loops: CDR1 SEHNR, CDR2 FQNEAQ (reference sequence). CDR3 amino acids: CASSPQGRAQFF. CDR3 bases: TGTGCCAGCAGCCCTCAGGGGCGGGCGCAGTTCTTC.

The chain uses TRBV9 and TRBJ2-1; D perhaps matches TRBD1 (5 bases). Germline CDR1 and CDR2: SGDLS and YYNGEE. The V end lost 1 base, the J end lost 0 bases, and 20 bases lay between the germline ends. The CDR3 runs 19 residues. This CDR3 is CASSVNPSPGLDSYNEQFF. CDR3 in DNA: TGTGCCAGCAGCGTAAACCCTTCTCCAGGGCTTGACTCCTACAATGAGCAGTTCTTC.

The chain carries TRBV28 and TRBJ2-1, with D perhaps matching TRBD2 (5 bases). From germline, CDR1 is MDHEN and CDR2 SYDVKM. This CDR3 has 16 amino acids. Between the trimmed V and J ends, which lost 5 bases and 7 bases, there was a span of 21 bases. CDR3 region: CASSTTGVLGRNEQFF. CDR3 DNA: TGTGCCAGCAGTACAACCGGGGTACTGGGGAGAAATGAGCAGTTCTTC.

The rearrangement uses TRBV18 and TRBJ1-2; D ambiguous. V shed 4 bases and J shed 2 bases, with 17 bases lying between them. CDR1 KGHSH and CDR2 LQKENI come from the germline V gene. CDR3 length equals 16 residues. CDR3 residues: CASSQQNRGENYGYTF. DNA of the CDR3: TGTGCCAGCTCACAACAAAACCGGGGAGAAAACTATGGCTACACCTTC.

The chain uses TRBV30 and TRBJ1-5; 7 bases line up with TRBD1. CDR3 length: 13 residues. Germline CDR1 reads GTSNPN; CDR2 reads SVGIG (reference sequence). V was pared by 0 bases and J by 8 bases, with 4 bases of the junction left unmatched. DNA of the CDR3: TGTGCCTGGAGTGTACAAGGGGGCGAGCCCCAGCATTTT. Amino acids: CAWSVQGGEPQHF. The full variable domain, rest sourced from reference TRBV30 and TRBJ1-5, is SQTIHQWPATLVQPVGSPLSLECTVEGTSNPNLYWYRQAAGRGLQLLFYSVGIGQISSEVPQNLSASRPQDRQFILSSKKLLLSDSGFYLCAWSVQGGEPQHFGDGTRLSIL.

The rearrangement joins TRBV7-6 to TRBJ2-1, with D perhaps given as TRBD1 or TRBD2 (5 bases each). The germline CDR1 and CDR2 sequences are SGHVS and FNYEAQ. The CDR3 has 14 residues. Trimming cost V 5 bases and J 5 bases, with 13 bases left between them. The CDR3 region has the DNA TGTGCCAGCAGCCCGGGGCCGAAAAACAATGAGCAGTTCTTC. It specifies CASSPGPKNNEQFF.

A few counts support this clone. V and J are TRBV7-6 and TRBJ2-1; D might be TRBD1 (5 bases). Germline-derived CDR1 and CDR2 are SGHVS and FNYEAQ. The CDR3 is 16 amino acids. Deletions cut 1 base from V and 5 bases from J, with 15 bases between. CDR3 loop: CASSLVAARADNEQFF. CDR3 nucleotide sequence: TGTGCCAGCAGCTTAGTTGCTGCCAGGGCAGACAATGAGCAGTTCTTC.

The chain is built from TRBV6-6 and TRBJ1-1; 9 bases match TRBD1. The J segment lost 7 bases and the V segment lost 7 bases, leaving 7 bases of the junction unmatched. The CDR3 length is 13 residues. CDR1 MNHNY and CDR2 SVGAGI come from the germline V gene (reference sequence). Here the CDR3 reads CASTGGQGLEAFF. CDR3 nucleotide sequence: TGTGCCAGCACCGGAGGACAGGGGCTTGAAGCTTTCTTT.

The chain uses TRBV27 and TRBJ2-1; 7 nucleotides align to TRBD1. This CDR3 has 16 residues. Germline trimming cut 5 bases from V and 0 bases from J; bases unmatched to any gene: 7. The germline V gene encodes CDR1 MNHEY and CDR2 SMNVEV (reference sequence). The CDR3 DNA sequence: TGTGCCAGCAGTCCGCTGACAGGGATCTCCTACAATGAGCAGTTCTTC. This codes for CASSPLTGISYNEQFF.

The chain combines TRBV5-5 with TRBJ1-5; D is uncertain. The germline V and J ends were trimmed by 0 bases and 8 bases, with 6 bases remaining between them. Germline lookup yields CDR1 SGHKS and CDR2 YYEKEE (reference sequence). CDR3 length equals 12 residues. CDR3 nucleotides: TGTGCCAGCAGCTTGGTGGGAAAGCCCCAGCATTTT. Its translation: CASSLVGKPQHF.

This clone is medium-sized. J is TRBJ2-7 and V is TRBV11-2; D call uncertain. CDR1 SGHAT and CDR2 FQNNGV come from the germline V gene. The CDR3 is 12 amino acids. The V end lost 5 bases, the J end lost 4 bases, and 9 bases lay between the germline ends. Here the CDR3 DNA reads TGTGCCAGCAGCCGGTGGTCTTACGAGCAGTACTTC. Residues: CASSRWSYEQYF. The whole variable domain, filled in from reference TRBV11-2 and TRBJ2-7, reads EAGVAQSPRYKIIEKRQSVAFWCNPISGHATLYWYQQILGQGPKLLIQFQNNGVVDDSQLPKDRFSAERLKGVDSTLKIQPAKLEDSAVYLCASSRWSYEQYFGPGTRLTVT.